The 2 T cell receptor beta chains given below trace back to one sample, sequenced in a study of Graves' ophthalmopathy and Graves' hyperthyroidism. RNA transcripts were the template, and TCR beta CDR3 regions were amplified from them. Second-round multiplex PCR came after first-round RT-PCR with HTBI primers. TCRdb re-called the multiplex PCR reads through MiXCR, storing one row per CDR3 protein. The data contain around 1.1 million distinct CDR3 sequences, 35% to 40% of them singletons. Sequencing was performed on peripheral blood or thyroid tissue (not recorded which). These receptors were collected from an adult man with Graves' hyperthyroidism.

The chain is built from TRBV15 and TRBJ1-6, with 7 bases matching TRBD1. J lost 7 bases, V lost 4 bases, and 4 bases had no gene match. The CDR3 loop spans 14 amino acids. From germline, CDR1 is LNHNV and CDR2 YYDKDF (reference sequence). This chain's CDR3 is CATSKDRSNSPLHF. DNA for the CDR3: TGTGCCACCAGCAAGGACAGGTCGAATTCACCCCTCCACTTT.

V gene TRBV7-6 combines with J gene TRBJ1-3, with no clear D. The V end lost 1 base, the J end lost 4 bases, and 8 bases lay between the germline ends. The CDR3 length is 14 residues. Germline V gene data show CDR1 as SGHVS and CDR2 as FNYEAQ. The CDR3 here is CASSLVGEGNTIYF. The CDR3 DNA sequence: TGTGCCAGCAGCTTAGTTGGGGAAGGAAACACCATATATTTT.